These T cell receptor beta chains were read from a single sample in a study of blood T cell repertoires in COVID-19. Here immunoSEQ multiplex PCR was the method, and the copy in TCRdb shows in-frame clones only, minus some. The sample contains roughly 70,000 clones, roughly 80% of which appear only once. Source material: peripheral blood. These receptors came from a woman older than 75 with active or convalescent COVID-19. The CDR3 runs from the conserved cysteine through the conserved F or W. A D gene is named only where the DNA matches it firmly. Only part of the rows carry a size: once, few, many, or a class if the clone is expanded.

d_call	clone_size	v_call	j_call	cdr3_aa	cdr3_nt
TRBD2	-	TRBV6-5	TRBJ2-1	CASSYGRERSEQFF	TGTGCCAGCAGTTACGGGCGGGAGCGGAGCGAGCAGTTCTTC
-	-	TRBV14	TRBJ1-6	CASSQGKTGGNSPLHF	TGTGCCAGCAGCCAAGGGAAGACAGGAGGTAATTCACCCCTCCACTTT
-	few	TRBV3-1/TRBV3-2	TRBJ1-3	CASSQGGRNSGNTIYF	TGTGCCAGCAGCCAAGGTGGCAGGAACTCTGGAAACACCATATATTTT
TRBD1	-	TRBV5-6	TRBJ1-2	CASSLATGVVGGYTF	TGTGCCAGCAGCTTGGCGACAGGGGTGGTCGGTGGCTACACCTTC
-	-	TRBV6-2/TRBV6-3	TRBJ1-1	CASSYRQGFRTEAFF	TGTGCCAGCAGTTATCGGCAGGGGTTCCGGACTGAAGCTTTCTTT
TRBD2	-	TRBV10-3	TRBJ2-3	CAISSLAGRDTQYF	TGTGCCATCAGTTCCCTAGCGGGGAGAGATACGCAGTATTTT
-	once	TRBV6-5	TRBJ1-5	CASSSDNSNQPQHF	TGTGCCAGCAGTTCGGACAATAGCAATCAGCCCCAGCATTTT
-	once	TRBV30	TRBJ2-5	CAWSVGSQETQYF	TGTGCCTGGAGTGTTGGTAGCCAAGAGACCCAGTACTTC
-	-	TRBV27	TRBJ1-5	CASSGTALGDQPQHF	TGTGCCAGCAGTGGCACAGCCTTAGGGGATCAGCCCCAGCATTTT
-	-	TRBV5-1	TRBJ2-5	CASSFFGQYQETQYF	TGCGCCAGCAGCTTTTTTGGACAGTACCAAGAGACCCAGTACTTC
-	-	TRBV10-3	TRBJ2-7	CAISRTQAYEQYF	TGTGCCATCAGTAGGACACAAGCCTACGAGCAGTACTTC
-	-	TRBV5-4	TRBJ2-1	CASSLLPVATGRDNEQFF	TGTGCCAGCAGCTTGTTGCCGGTAGCCACAGGAAGGGACAATGAGCAGTTCTTC
TRBD2	-	TRBV11-2	TRBJ2-7	CASSSGSGGNSYEQYF	TGTGCCAGCAGCTCAGGAAGCGGGGGCAACTCCTACGAGCAGTACTTC
TRBD1	-	TRBV29-1	TRBJ2-5	CSVKRTGGVGETQYF	TGCAGCGTTAAACGGACAGGGGGAGTGGGAGAGACCCAGTACTTC
-	-	TRBV6-1	TRBJ1-5	CASSEDLQSNQPQHF	TGTGCCAGCAGTGAAGATCTGCAGTCTAATCAGCCCCAGCATTTT
TRBD2	-	TRBV5-4	TRBJ2-5	CASSSPTSGETQYF	TGTGCCAGCAGCTCTCCGACTAGCGGGGAGACCCAGTACTTC
-	-	TRBV27	TRBJ1-5	CASSPWGGAQHF	TGTGCCAGCAGTCCCTGGGGGGGGGCCCAGCATTTT
-	few	TRBV19	TRBJ1-4	CASSIARGEKLFF	TGTGCCAGTAGTATAGCTCGCGGTGAAAAACTGTTTTTT
TRBD1	-	TRBV5-6	TRBJ1-6	CASSHRDRVSPSPLHF	TGTGCCAGCAGCCACCGGGACAGGGTTTCCCCTTCACCCCTCCACTTT
-	-	TRBV27	TRBJ1-6	CASREGESILVF	TGTGCCAGCAGAGAGGGGGAGTCTATCTTAGTTTTT
TRBD2	-	TRBV4-1	TRBJ2-5	CASSQGGTSGPQETQYF	TGCGCCAGCAGCCAAGGAGGGACTAGCGGACCCCAAGAGACCCAGTACTTC
-	few	TRBV19	TRBJ2-7	CASSPTVRILYEQYF	TGTGCCAGTAGTCCGACAGTGCGTATCCTCTACGAGCAGTACTTC
-	-	TRBV6-5	TRBJ2-2	CATSLFGVNTGELFF	TGTGCCACATCACTTTTTGGAGTCAACACCGGGGAGCTGTTTTTT
-	medium-sized	TRBV4-1	TRBJ2-3	CASSQRQGTGTDTQYF	TGCGCCAGCAGCCAACGTCAGGGTACGGGTACAGATACGCAGTATTTT
TRBD2	-	TRBV20-1	TRBJ2-7	CSASTSGGLFSYEQYF	TGCAGTGCTAGTACTAGCGGGGGGCTCTTCTCCTACGAGCAGTACTTC
-	-	TRBV7-2	TRBJ2-1	CASSLSQGPYNEQFF	TGTGCCAGCAGCTTATCCCAGGGCCCCTACAATGAGCAGTTCTTC
TRBD2	-	TRBV24-1	TRBJ2-3	CATSDLVPWEGRSTDTQYF	TGTGCCACCAGTGATCTCGTTCCTTGGGAGGGACGGAGCACAGATACGCAGTATTTT
TRBD1	-	TRBV4-1	TRBJ1-5	CASSRGPLRQGGRRDQPQHF	TGCGCCAGCAGCCGAGGTCCCCTTCGGCAAGGGGGCCGCCGAGATCAGCCCCAGCATTTT
-	-	TRBV28	TRBJ1-1	CASRGRENTEAFF	TGTGCCAGCAGGGGGAGGGAGAACACTGAAGCTTTCTTT
TRBD1	-	TRBV10-3	TRBJ1-2	CAITQTGELNGYTF	TGTGCCATCACCCAAACAGGGGAACTCAATGGCTACACCTTC
TRBD1	-	TRBV5-4	TRBJ2-4	CASSLQGSGIQYF	TGTGCCAGCAGCCTACAGGGGTCGGGCATTCAGTACTTC
-	-	TRBV4-2	TRBJ1-3	CASSQAGGGSTGNTIYF	TGTGCCAGCAGCCAAGCGGGGGGAGGAAGTACTGGAAACACCATATATTTT
TRBD2	-	TRBV30	TRBJ2-3	CAWSWIAGVADTQYF	TGTGCCTGGAGTTGGATAGCGGGAGTGGCAGATACGCAGTATTTT
-	-	TRBV3-1/TRBV3-2	TRBJ2-5	CASSQVVETQYF	TGTGCCAGCAGCCAAGTAGTTGAGACCCAGTACTTC
TRBD2	few	TRBV5-1	TRBJ2-1	CASSLAPSGGQSKQFF	TGCGCCAGCAGCTTGGCTCCTAGCGGGGGCCAAAGTAAGCAGTTCTTC
-	-	TRBV20-1	TRBJ1-3	CANPIGNTIYF	TGCGCAAACCCGATCGGTAACACCATATATTTT
TRBD2	-	TRBV7-8	TRBJ2-3	CATTGGRVPDTQYF	TGTGCCACCACTGGCGGGAGGGTTCCAGATACGCAGTATTTT
-	-	TRBV2	TRBJ2-1	CASSILTGPGYNEQFF	TGTGCCAGCAGTATCCTAACCGGTCCAGGTTACAATGAGCAGTTCTTC
-	-	TRBV3-1/TRBV3-2	TRBJ2-1	CASSREAGSSYNEQFF	TGTGCCAGCAGCCGGGAGGCTGGGAGCTCCTACAATGAGCAGTTCTTC
TRBD1	-	TRBV11-3	TRBJ1-6	CASSLEGTANLSSWNSPLHF	TGTGCCAGCAGCTTAGAAGGGACAGCCAACCTTAGCTCCTGGAATTCACCCCTCCACTTT
TRBD1	-	TRBV24-1	TRBJ2-5	CATSKTGTGTQETQYF	TGTGCCACCAGTAAGACCGGGACAGGGACTCAAGAGACCCAGTACTTC
-	once	TRBV5-4	TRBJ2-1	CASSLDQASYNEQFF	TGTGCCAGCAGCTTGGATCAGGCCTCCTACAATGAGCAGTTCTTC
TRBD1	-	TRBV11-2	TRBJ2-3	CASSFGRTGGSDTQYF	TGTGCCAGCAGCTTTGGGCGGACAGGGGGTTCCGATACGCAGTATTTT
-	-	TRBV3-1/TRBV3-2	TRBJ1-1	CASSQGNREEAFF	TGTGCCAGCAGCCAAGGTAACAGGGAGGAAGCTTTCTTT
-	-	TRBV29-1	TRBJ1-4	CSVSFGGGEKLFF	TGCAGCGTTTCTTTTGGGGGAGGTGAAAAACTGTTTTTT
-	-	TRBV25-1	TRBJ2-5	CASSEIETWRETQYF	TGTGCCAGCAGTGAAATAGAAACCTGGAGGGAGACCCAGTACTTC
TRBD1	few	TRBV6-8	TRBJ1-5	CASSYPPGTGGYPPQHF	TGTGCCAGCAGTTACCCCCCAGGGACAGGGGGCTACCCGCCCCAGCATTTT
-	once	TRBV10-3	TRBJ1-1	CAISVTGENTEAFF	TGTGCCATCAGTGTAACCGGGGAGAACACTGAAGCTTTCTTT
TRBD1	-	TRBV14	TRBJ1-4	CASSPPIRTGRSEKLFF	TGTGCCAGCAGCCCCCCGATACGGACAGGGAGAAGTGAAAAACTGTTTTTT
-	-	TRBV5-1	TRBJ1-3	CASSSRPDSAHNSGNTIYF	TGCGCCAGCAGCTCCAGGCCGGACAGCGCCCATAACTCTGGAAACACCATATATTTT
-	-	TRBV28	TRBJ2-1	CASRNPHNNEQFF	TGTGCCAGCCGAAACCCACATAACAATGAGCAGTTCTTC
-	-	TRBV7-2	TRBJ2-7	CASSLDNVRSYEQYF	TGTGCCAGCAGCTTAGACAATGTTCGCTCCTACGAGCAGTACTTC
-	-	TRBV24-1	TRBJ2-7	CATSAAGTKNYEQYF	TGTGCCACCAGTGCCGCCGGGACAAAGAACTACGAGCAGTACTTC
-	-	TRBV5-1	TRBJ2-1	CASSLAGSYNEQFF	TGCGCCAGCAGCTTGGCGGGGTCCTACAATGAGCAGTTCTTC